This T cell receptor beta chain appears in the sequencing data of a study of cytomegalovirus exposure and HLA in healthy donors (dated by TCRdb to the late 2010s). Describing the broader study: According to an earlier analysis of a few hundred of the donors, 150 million to 200 million T cells yielded over 100 million unique TCR beta sequences and 276 Gb of sequence data. An early release that covered roughly 600 HLA-typed donors contained approximately 300 gigabases of sequencing data and 75 million to 100 million unique TCR sequences. Of the roughly 430 genotyped donors, roughly 80% fell in the genetic ancestry cluster associated with self-reported Caucasian donors. The study was designed to test whether signatures of past pathogen exposure could be identified by cataloging public T cell receptors. Using immunosequencing, the study profiled T cell repertoires from approximately 700 subjects and related those repertoires to cytomegalovirus serostatus. Besides the first cohort of around 700 subjects, a separate validation cohort made up of over 95 different subjects was used. High-throughput TCR immunosequencing, statistical association of individual TCRs with disease status, and machine learning were combined to predict cytomegalovirus infection status. A later analysis re-examined previously published TCR beta repertoires from just over 650 donors and added high-resolution HLA genotyping to investigate patterns of TCR occurrence. The later analysis used no new phenotypic data to find candidate immune exposures, relying instead on TCR beta sequences and their occurrence across donors. In an earlier analysis of 500 to 650 of the donors, high-throughput TCR beta sequencing was used to judge whether each TCR beta V gene segment behaved as functional or pseudogenic. Alongside the repertoire data, information on donor age, sex, ethnicity and CMV serostatus was compiled. A later genetic analysis used genome-wide SNP genotypes for about 60% of the 666 donors, treating that subset as a discovery cohort. All discovery cohort repertoires had been generated on a single sequencing platform. HLA typing included class I and class II loci at four-digit resolution. The number of donors typed differed by locus, with 629-630 for A, B, C, DRB1 and DQB1, around 500 for DQA1, 600 to 610 for DPA1, and around 430 for DPB1. A handful of DR-DQ haplotypes were handled as single units for association and clustering because linkage in the cohort was strong. Among a few hundred genotyped donors of the cohort, an average of approximately 230,000 unique TCR beta nucleotide sequences were sequenced per donor, around 20% of them non-productive. What the authors observed across the whole study: In vitro tests confirmed that a few of the cytomegalovirus-associated TCR beta chains recognize cytomegalovirus antigens. A cluster of highly shared sequence variants was judged likely to represent a technical artifact of the sequencing pipeline. In a later analysis, TCR association rates were found to vary across HLA loci, with the most associated TCRs seen for DRB1 alleles and the fewest for HLA-C alleles. A total of fewer than 200 TCR beta chains were listed by the study as associated with cytomegalovirus. Assigning TCR associations to individual alleles was difficult when HLA alleles, especially DR and DQ, strongly co-occurred. In both the original and validation cohorts, the classifier was reported to diagnose cytomegalovirus status with high specificity and sensitivity. V-gene and J-gene trimming of TCR beta chains was associated with a missense DCLRE1C variant in a later genetic analysis, and the association was replicated in an independent cohort. In a later analysis, HLA-associated TCR beta chains were found to be more clonally expanded and to have lower generation probabilities than equally common non-associated chains. The cohort was sequenced for TCR beta chains only, and without alpha or paired-chain data the features that could be detected were limited. About 17 rarely observed V segments, including chromosome 9 orphons, were excluded from the earlier analysis of approximately 600 of the donors because counts were too low. A further reported finding was that TCR beta sequences accurately predicted the HLA-A and HLA-B alleles for most subjects in the first cohort. A later analysis reported that several top co-occurrence clusters appeared linked to parvovirus B19, influenza, CMV and Epstein-Barr virus. The authors suggested that the approach could potentially be extended to other disease states and immunological phenotypes. The presence/absence analyses assumed that sequencing depth was roughly uniform across donors, and that assumption may not be true. Some IMGT-functional V segments, including TRBV6-2 and TRBV6-3, could not be told apart with the 87-base-pair reads, so those segments were excluded. Compared with the roughly 670-donor mean, donors in an Asian-associated ancestry cluster had fewer N-insertions in productive TCRs, according to a later genetic analysis. Immune exposure information for the cohort was limited to CMV serostatus. According to a later analysis, most CMV-associated TCR beta chains appeared to be HLA-restricted, and the HLA associations seemed to be driven largely by CMV exposure. While some public TCRs were present in many individuals, most TCR sequences turned up only very rarely across donors. Broadly in line with IMGT annotations, most TCR beta V segments showed up in productive rearrangements about 87% or about 30% of the time in an earlier analysis of several hundred of the donors. Correlated functional status among segregating V segments might be attributable to linkage disequilibrium, but an unknown experimental factor could not be ruled out. A later analysis associated around 16,000 TCR beta sequences with specific HLA alleles at a false discovery rate of 0.05. Because some donors lacked HLA typing at each locus, the association tests relied only on the typed subset.

The cohort comprised fewer than 700 healthy bone marrow donors. At the time of sampling, every cohort member was nominally healthy, though immune exposures that went unrecorded were likely present. The donor was CMV seronegative and belonged to the group of approximately 320 seronegative cohort members. A peripheral blood sample was provided by each donor, and peripheral blood mononuclear cells were used for TCR beta sequencing. Genomic DNA extraction from the blood cell samples was performed with the Qiagen DNeasy Blood Extraction Kit. Unmatched junction bases come to 1, with V trimmed by 3 bases and J by 4 bases. CDR1 and CDR2, looked up from the germline V gene (reference sequence), are LNHNV and YYDKDF. There are 14 amino acids in the CDR3, from cysteine to phenylalanine inclusive. The kept DNA is CDR3 alone, 42 bases in frame from the first base. For this clone: Its binding antigen is unknown. Base qualities are not at hand, and no much larger clone is one base apart. Distinct nucleotide sequences in the sample also encode this CDR3.

Library preparation employed the immunoSEQ multiplex PCR assay. A mixture of 60 forward primers for TCR Vbeta segments and 13 reverse primers for TCR Jbeta segments was used in the multiplex PCR. A multiplex PCR assay on genomic DNA amplified the CDR3 region of rearranged TCR beta genes. On the Illumina HiSeq System, the amplified TCR beta libraries were sequenced as 87-base-pair reads. The paper's data handling went like this. A later analysis tallied 75 million to 95 million unique TCR beta chains across the 640 or so repertoires, and about 12 million of those chains were shared by two or more donors. A nearest-neighbor algorithm error-corrected the raw reads and collapsed the reads into unique sequences, merging closely related sequences to remove PCR and sequencing errors. To assign V, D and J gene segments, CDR3 sequences were aligned to IMGT reference sequences. For a sequence to be retained, at least a six-nucleotide match to both a V gene segment and a J gene segment was required. Rearrangements were called productive when the CDR3 lacked stop codons and stayed in frame with V and J; all others were non-productive. CDR3 was defined according to IMGT convention as the region running from the second conserved V-encoded cysteine to the conserved J-encoded phenylalanine. Sequences without an unambiguous match to a single V gene segment were excluded from the earlier analysis of about 640 of the donors. In an earlier analysis of 450 to 750 of the donors, a V segment was called functional when productive rearrangements were above 56.7%, and segregating when the standard deviation between donors exceeded 5%. A statistical classification framework was built to diagnose cytomegalovirus status from the catalog of TCR beta chain sequences. In a later analysis, V and J genes were assigned by comparing TCR nucleotide sequences against IMGT/GENE-DB human TR gene sequences. In a later analysis, CDR3 sequences and most-parsimonious VDJ recombination scenarios were assigned using the TCRdist pipeline. In a later analysis, each TCR beta chain was defined by its CDR3 amino acid sequence together with its V-gene family, and reads without a unique V-gene family were excluded. As a way to deal with suspected cross-contamination and a sequencing artifact, a later analysis dropped 450 to 600 nucleotide sequences that were highly shared and had low generation probability. In a later analysis, a clonal expansion index was calculated for each public chain from normalized within-repertoire ranks of inferred template counts. In a later analysis, generation probabilities were computed with a VDJ recombination model fitted to out-of-frame rearrangements, and the resulting probabilities were checked against IGoR. Hypergeometric tests were used in a later analysis to score TCR-TCR, TCR-HLA and TCR-CMV co-occurrence, with a repertoire-size bias correction applied to the TCR pairs. In a later analysis, false discovery rates were estimated by permuting HLA or CMV assignments 20 times. In a later analysis, co-occurring TCRs were grouped with DBSCAN, and TCRdist sequence similarity was added when clustering was performed within HLA-allele-positive subsets. Repertoires with fewer than 30,000 or more than 120,000 public chains were left out of co-occurrence clustering, as were about 5 repertoires with anomalous nucleotide sharing. As stored in TCRdb, this immuneACCESS dataset retains in-frame rearrangements with V and J assigned. A fraction of the clones does not appear; measured against another copy, unresolved V genes explain less than half of the discrepancy, and the remainder lacks a known reason. V and J calls plus clone size are reproduced from that table; the DNA served to infer D and trimming. Present in this sample are more than 90,000 clones, approximately 75% of which were seen just once. The ten largest make up about 1.9% of the sample.

The source material was PBMCs. The sequence derives from a woman in her thirties or forties in good health and CMV-seronegative. The chain is made from TRBV15 and TRBJ2-5, and 11 bases in between align with TRBD1. The DNA sequence reads TGTGCCACCAGCAGGGACAGGGGGCTAGAGACCCAGTACTTC. Its product reads: CATSRDRGLETQYF.